This TCR beta chain was documented in a study of OX40 agonist ivuxolimab in advanced cancers. Study-wide results and caveats: The specificity for antigen of the expanded peripheral T cells was not determined. Averaged across samples, CD8+ T cells carried more expanded clones than CD4+ did.

The germline CDR1 and CDR2 sequences are SGHVS and FNYEAQ. The CDR3 runs 16 residues. Losses at the gene ends were 5 bases for V and 4 bases for J; bases not matched to a gene: 9. About this clone itself: Its specificity is unknown.

Patients who had autoimmune disease history or got systemic immunosuppression were left out. TCRdb keeps only in-frame clones here, not all; method: immunoSEQ multiplex PCR. The sample contains 86,000 or so clones, roughly nine tenths of which appear only once. The clonotype was recovered from an adult with an advanced solid tumor such as melanoma, head and neck, liver or kidney cancer. This chain uses TRBV7-6 with TRBJ2-2; TRBD1 matches 8 bases. Sequences were derived from CD4+ or CD8+ T cells sorted from blood, sampled in a trial of the OX40 agonist ivuxolimab. The CDR3 here is CASSPRIQGGTGELFF. In DNA, the CDR3 is TGTGCCAGCAGCCCGAGGATACAGGGGGGCACCGGGGAGCTGTTTTTT.